A selection of T cell receptor beta chains follows, all from one sample in a study of T cell responses to AZD1222 COVID-19 vaccine. TCRdb's copy holds only in-frame clones and misses some; the assay was immunoSEQ multiplex PCR. The table has about 120,000 clones, more than 85% seen once. This sample comprised peripheral blood, obtained on day 0 of AZD1222 vaccination. The receptors originated from an adult in good health. The CDR3 runs from the conserved cysteine through the conserved F or W. Fields, in order: D gene, J gene, clone size, V gene, CDR3 DNA, CDR3 protein. A D gene is named only where the DNA matches it firmly. Clone size, where shown, is once, few, many, or a class for clones that have expanded.

d_gene: -; j_gene: TRBJ1-2; abundance: -; v_gene: TRBV12-3/TRBV12-4; CDR3nt: TGTGCCAGCAGTCGGTACTATGGCTACACCTTC; CDR3aa: CASSRYYGYTF
d_gene: TRBD1; j_gene: TRBJ1-5; abundance: -; v_gene: TRBV7-2; CDR3nt: TGTGCCAGCAGCCAAACCCGGACAGGGGGCGGGCAGCCCCAGCATTTT; CDR3aa: CASSQTRTGGGQPQHF
d_gene: -; j_gene: TRBJ2-1; abundance: -; v_gene: TRBV5-1; CDR3nt: TGCGCCAGCAGCTTCAGGGGTTTTGAGCAGTTCTTC; CDR3aa: CASSFRGFEQFF
d_gene: TRBD1; j_gene: TRBJ2-5; abundance: -; v_gene: TRBV6-1; CDR3nt: TGTGCCAGCAGTGACACAGGGGGCCGGGAGACCCAGTACTTC; CDR3aa: CASSDTGGRETQYF
d_gene: -; j_gene: TRBJ2-1; abundance: -; v_gene: TRBV29-1; CDR3nt: TGCAGCGTTGAGACTGGAGGGGTCCCGAGCAATGAGCAGTTCTTC; CDR3aa: CSVETGGVPSNEQFF
d_gene: -; j_gene: TRBJ2-7; abundance: -; v_gene: TRBV4-2; CDR3nt: TGTGCCAGCAGCCAAGATAAGGCTAGCAGTTCCTACGAGCAGTACTTC; CDR3aa: CASSQDKASSSYEQYF
d_gene: -; j_gene: TRBJ2-2; abundance: -; v_gene: TRBV5-4; CDR3nt: TGTGCCAGCAGCTTGTTGACCGGGGAGCTGTTTTTT; CDR3aa: CASSLLTGELFF
d_gene: -; j_gene: TRBJ2-1; abundance: -; v_gene: TRBV11-2; CDR3nt: TGTGCCAGCAGCTCCCTCAGGGACAATGAGCAGTTCTTC; CDR3aa: CASSSLRDNEQFF
d_gene: TRBD2; j_gene: TRBJ2-2; abundance: -; v_gene: TRBV19; CDR3nt: TGTGCCAGTAAAGCCGGGACTAGCGTTTCCGGGGAGCTGTTTTTT; CDR3aa: CASKAGTSVSGELFF
d_gene: -; j_gene: TRBJ1-6; abundance: -; v_gene: TRBV28; CDR3nt: TGTGCCAGCAGTCCCAGCTATAATTCACCCCTCCACTTT; CDR3aa: CASSPSYNSPLHF
d_gene: -; j_gene: TRBJ1-4; abundance: -; v_gene: TRBV10-3; CDR3nt: TGTGCCATCGGGGACCCCCCGAGGGAAAAACTGTTTTTT; CDR3aa: CAIGDPPREKLFF
d_gene: -; j_gene: TRBJ1-2; abundance: once; v_gene: TRBV27; CDR3nt: TGTGCCAGCAGTCCAACAAACTATGGCTACACCTTC; CDR3aa: CASSPTNYGYTF
d_gene: TRBD1; j_gene: TRBJ1-6; abundance: -; v_gene: TRBV3-1/TRBV3-2; CDR3nt: TGTGCCAGCAGCTTACGGACAGGAGGGAATTCACCCCTCCACTTT; CDR3aa: CASSLRTGGNSPLHF
d_gene: -; j_gene: TRBJ2-7; abundance: -; v_gene: TRBV27; CDR3nt: TGTGCCAGCAGTGCCCCCGGGACGGGGGTGGGCGAGCAGTACTTC; CDR3aa: CASSAPGTGVGEQYF
d_gene: -; j_gene: TRBJ1-3; abundance: -; v_gene: TRBV5-1; CDR3nt: TGCGCCAGCAGTACGGACAGCGCTGGAAACACCATATATTTT; CDR3aa: CASSTDSAGNTIYF
d_gene: -; j_gene: TRBJ1-4; abundance: -; v_gene: TRBV7-9; CDR3nt: TGTGCCAGCAGTTTAGAGGGTCGGCAGGGAAGCGAAAAACTGTTTTTT; CDR3aa: CASSLEGRQGSEKLFF